The 10 T cell receptor beta chains listed next were all sequenced from one sample in a study of T cells after yellow fever vaccination. TCRdb passed the 5' RACE reads through MiXCR, listing each CDR3 protein once. The data hold more than 300,000 distinct CDR3 sequences, with 3.5% to 4.5% observed a single time. The sample was PBMCs, taken 15 days after the yellow fever booster vaccination. The receptors come from a man younger than 35 who received the YFV17D yellow fever vaccine.

This clonotype showed up many times. V is TRBV25-1 and J is TRBJ2-2, with D hard to call. This CDR3 has 16 residues. V gave up 1 base and J gave up 0 bases, with 9 bases separating them. The germline V gene encodes CDR1 MGHDK and CDR2 SYGVNS. The CDR3 nucleotides are TGTGCCAGCAGTGAATTAGAGGCGGCGAACACCGGGGAGCTGTTTTTT. Translating it yields CASSELEAANTGELFF.

This clonotype was detected a few times. This chain joins TRBV20-1 and TRBJ2-5, with 10 bases matching TRBD1. V was clipped by 5 bases and J by 1 base; unmatched bases: 13. CDR1 and CDR2 (germline): DFQATT, SNEGSKA (reference sequence). This CDR3 region has 17 residues. CDR3 loop: CSAQLASGTGVQETQYF. In nucleotides, the CDR3 is TGCAGTGCTCAACTAGCCTCCGGGACAGGGGTCCAAGAGACCCAGTACTTC.

The J gene is TRBJ2-5, the V gene TRBV29-1, with D perhaps assigned TRBD1 or TRBD2 (6 bases each). Germline CDR1 SQVTM, CDR2 ANQGSEA. The CDR3 contains 12 residues. With 7 bases removed from V and 4 bases from J, the gap between germline ends came to 13 bases. The CDR3 region has the DNA TGCAGCGCGGGGGCAGCCCCAGAGACCCAGTACTTC. This gives the protein CSAGAAPETQYF.

The sample holds many counts of this clonotype. This chain links TRBV7-9 with TRBJ2-1; D is possibly TRBD1 or TRBD2 (5 bases each). Trimming cost V 5 bases and J 5 bases, with 10 bases left between them. Germline CDR1 is SEHNR and CDR2 is FQNEAQ (reference sequence). CDR3 length: 13 amino acids. The chain's CDR3 is CASSHRGHNEQFF. CDR3 nucleotides: TGTGCCAGCAGCCACCGGGGCCACAATGAGCAGTTCTTC.

This clonotype showed up just a few times. The V gene is TRBV14, the J gene TRBJ1-5; D unclear. Germline CDR1 and CDR2: SGHDN and FVKESK. V was clipped by 1 base and J by 9 bases, with 10 bases between them. The CDR3 totals 13 residues. The DNA for the CDR3 is TGTGCCAGCAGCCAAGGGGAGGGCCGGCCCCAGCATTTT. It is translated as CASSQGEGRPQHF.

CDR3 bases: TGCGCCAGCTACCCCGAGACAGGGTCTTGGCCCGATACGCAGTATTTT. This encodes CASYPETGSWPDTQYF. The chain uses TRBV4-1 and TRBJ2-3; 7 nucleotides line up with TRBD1. The CDR3 spans 16 residues. V was pared by 8 bases and J by 6 bases, with 17 bases of the junction left unmatched. Per the germline V gene, CDR1 is MGHRA and CDR2 is YSYEKL.

This clonotype was counted ten times or more. This chain joins TRBV5-1 and TRBJ2-7; D is undetermined. Germline V lookup: CDR1 SGHRS, CDR2 YFSETQ. The ends were cut back, 0 bases at V and 4 bases at J, with 11 bases in the middle. CDR3 length: 14 amino acids. The CDR3 loop is CASSLAVGIYEQYF. The CDR3 nucleotides read TGCGCCAGCAGCTTGGCCGTGGGGATTTACGAGCAGTACTTC.

A few counts support this clonotype. V usage is TRBV5-1 and J usage is TRBJ1-1; the match to TRBD1 covers 9 bases. Losses at the gene ends were 3 bases for V and 2 bases for J; bases not matched to a gene: 5. The CDR3 has 15 residues. CDR1 and CDR2 (germline): SGHRS, YFSETQ. The CDR3 DNA sequence: TGCGCCAGCAGCTCCGGGACAGGGCCCAACACTGAAGCTTTCTTT. It yields the protein CASSSGTGPNTEAFF.

The DNA for the CDR3 is TGCGCCAGCAGCCAAGCCCCCTTAGGGTTAGATGAAAAACTGTTTTTT. Translating gives CASSQAPLGLDEKLFF. J is TRBJ1-4 and V is TRBV4-1, with unresolved D. The length of the CDR3 is 16 residues. Trimming took 1 base from V and 6 from J, leaving 15 bases between them. CDR1 and CDR2 (germline): MGHRA, YSYEKL.

This clonotype has a handful of counts. The chain combines TRBV27 with TRBJ2-1; D is perhaps TRBD1 or TRBD2 (6 bases each). This CDR3 region has 15 residues. Germline V gene data show CDR1 as MNHEY and CDR2 as SMNVEV (reference sequence). Trimming left V 2 bases short and J 4 bases short, with 12 bases between. CDR3 residues: CASSLGGLKYNEQFF. The CDR3 bases are TGTGCCAGCAGTTTAGGGGGGCTAAAGTACAATGAGCAGTTCTTC.